Listed below are T cell receptor beta chains from one sample, sequenced in a study of cytomegalovirus exposure and HLA in healthy donors. Profiled with immunoSEQ multiplex PCR; TCRdb holds only in-frame clones, not every one. The sample lists 220,000 or so clones; roughly 80% were seen once. The specimen was PBMCs. These receptors were obtained from a woman aged 40 to 50 in good health and CMV-seronegative. CDR3s leave out the opening cysteine and the closing phenylalanine or tryptophan. Not every row has a clone size; where given, it reads once, few, many or a size class.

clone size,CDR3 length,V gene,CDR3 protein
NA,10,TRBV27,ASSPSGAREY
NA,13,TRBV7-2,ASSWDTTSYNEQF
NA,12,TRBV6-5,ASRPGQGDKGYT
NA,13,TRBV6-5,ASSYWQGDNSPLH
NA,12,TRBV15,ATSRDFSGNTIY
NA,12,TRBV28,ASSNRDSLQKLF
NA,13,TRBV5-4,ASSGAGTGIYGYT
NA,19,TRBV2,ASSEDWRLAGGPWGDNEQF
once,13,TRBV7-9,ASSPVLPGQYGYT
NA,17,TRBV7-2,ASSLAGATSGGSYNEQF
few,14,TRBV6-1,ASSEAPGLENSPLH
NA,13,TRBV7-3,ASSPGLAGRETQY
NA,13,TRBV18,ASSPASQSTYEQY
NA,9,TRBV6-7,ASTSGGTQY
NA,14,TRBV7-3,ASSPQGQGAYNEQF
NA,13,TRBV9,ASSVDPGANYGYT
NA,12,TRBV2,ASSWDTVNTEAF
NA,10,TRBV6-5,ASSNRGRENT
NA,13,TRBV6-1,ATVKAAGYTDTQY
NA,12,TRBV7-3,ASSFSSGRATQY
NA,14,TRBV7-9,ASESGNVQNTGELF
NA,13,TRBV27,ASSAAGGLIYGYT
NA,12,TRBV10-3,AISERQSSYEQY
once,13,TRBV28,ASSLSSTSTDTQY
NA,13,TRBV2,ASSERWYPSGELF
NA,14,TRBV28,ASSLPGQGSTGELF
NA,15,TRBV5-8,ASSLYTRGANTGELF
NA,11,TRBV7-6,ASSGLAGNEQY
NA,16,TRBV9,ASSVAPYELAGASEQF
NA,15,TRBV9,ASSVSPGLTNTGELF
NA,15,TRBV29-1,SVEDSSGSLFAGELF
once,9,TRBV5-1,ASSLTQTQY
few,14,TRBV11-2,ASSPSTSGRFYEQF
NA,10,TRBV2,ASSPSGYEQY
NA,14,TRBV27,ASSPHRERATDTQY
NA,14,TRBV2,ASSRTGGSSNYGYT
NA,16,TRBV12-2,ASRSCTQSGQGNTEAF
NA,12,TRBV10-2,ARGAQGATGELF
once,11,TRBV19,ASSITGTGEAF
few,12,TRBV4-1,ASSQLAGTDTQY
NA,12,TRBV5-4,ASSLQGRTDTQY
NA,13,TRBV19,ASSIDGGSGNTIY
NA,13,TRBV15,ATSRRGQVIYGYT
NA,12,TRBV10-3,AISPGQGNYGYT
NA,13,TRBV5-1,ASSLTSGMGNEQF
NA,13,TRBV19,ASSPTGGSNYGYT
NA,13,TRBV27,ASSSTGVTNTEAF
NA,13,TRBV2,ASSVSEGIPSGYT
NA,14,TRBV18,ASSSTTRTLNTEAF
NA,12,TRBV25-1,ASSDQRRPTGQY
few,10,TRBV6-5,ASSYEQGEAF
few,9,TRBV30,AWSWDRDHT
NA,13,TRBV5-1,ASSLVAGSYNEQF
NA,13,TRBV27,ASSLSGGWDTEAF